This T cell receptor beta chain derives from a study of shared clonotypes between healthy human individuals. Some clones are missing from TCRdb's copy, which holds only in-frame ones; the method was immunoSEQ multiplex PCR. The table lists 1,500,000 or so clones, roughly 96% of them singletons. The germline V gene has CDR1 SNHLY and CDR2 FYNNEI. The V and J ends lost 5 bases and 7 bases respectively, with 9 bases between them. This CDR3 contains 12 residues. The clonotype originates from a man aged 25-45 years in good health. Material for sequencing was naive CD4+ T cells sorted from blood. This sample's subset: CD45RA+ positively selected. The chain has TRBV2 and TRBJ2-1; D unclear. CDR3 amino acids: CASSLNGNEQFF. CDR3 nucleotide sequence: TGTGCCAGCAGTCTAAATGGAAATGAGCAGTTCTTC.